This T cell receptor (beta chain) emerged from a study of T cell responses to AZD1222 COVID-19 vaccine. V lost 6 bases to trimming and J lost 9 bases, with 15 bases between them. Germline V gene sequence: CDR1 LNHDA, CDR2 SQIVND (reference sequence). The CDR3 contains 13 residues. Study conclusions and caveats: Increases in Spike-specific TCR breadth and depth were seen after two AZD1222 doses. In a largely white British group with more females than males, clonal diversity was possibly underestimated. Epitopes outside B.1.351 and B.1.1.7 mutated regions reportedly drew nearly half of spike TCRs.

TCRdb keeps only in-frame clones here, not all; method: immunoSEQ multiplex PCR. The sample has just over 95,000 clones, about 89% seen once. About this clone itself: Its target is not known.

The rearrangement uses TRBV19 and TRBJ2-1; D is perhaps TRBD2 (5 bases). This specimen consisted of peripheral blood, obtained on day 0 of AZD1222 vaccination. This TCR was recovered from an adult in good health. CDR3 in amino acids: CASRPLGGAEQFF. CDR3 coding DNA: TGTGCCAGTAGGCCACTAGGAGGCGCTGAGCAGTTCTTC. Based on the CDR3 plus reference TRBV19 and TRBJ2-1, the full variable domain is DGGITQSPKYLFRKEGQNVTLSCEQNLNHDAMYWYRQDPGQGLRLIYYSQIVNDFQKGDIAEGYSVSREKKESFPLTVTSAQKNPTAFYLCASRPLGGAEQFFGPGTRLTVL.